This is a list of T cell receptor beta chains from one sample in a study of blood T cell repertoires in COVID-19. Libraries were prepared by immunoSEQ multiplex PCR; TCRdb keeps only in-frame clonotypes and omits some of them. The table lists 60,000 to 65,000 clones, 80% to 95% of them singletons, with more than 9% in the top ten. The sequenced sample consisted of peripheral blood. The receptor set was obtained from a woman aged 80 or over with active COVID-19. Both conserved end residues are part of each CDR3. D genes are given only for firm matches. Only part of the rows carry a size: once, few, many, or a class if the clone is expanded.

J gene,D gene,CDR3 length,clone size,V gene,CDR3 protein,CDR3 DNA
TRBJ1-2,-,14,-,TRBV5-1,CASSLADRLYGYTF,TGCGCCAGCAGCTTGGCAGACAGACTCTATGGCTACACCTTC
TRBJ1-1,-,15,-,TRBV5-1,CASSLAGGMNTEAFF,TGCGCCAGCAGCTTGGCGGGGGGGATGAACACTGAAGCTTTCTTT
TRBJ1-2,TRBD1,14,-,TRBV5-1,CASSSTGDNYGYTF,TGCGCCAGCAGCTCCACAGGGGATAACTATGGCTACACCTTC
TRBJ2-1,-,15,-,TRBV7-6,CASSLGAATYNEQFF,TGTGCCAGCAGCTTAGGCGCGGCAACCTACAATGAGCAGTTCTTC
TRBJ1-4,TRBD1,14,-,TRBV18,CASSQGTENEKLFF,TGTGCCAGCTCACAGGGGACAGAGAATGAAAAACTGTTTTTT
TRBJ2-5,-,15,-,TRBV19,CASSTSGTLQETQYF,TGTGCCAGTAGTACCTCCGGGACTCTCCAAGAGACCCAGTACTTC
TRBJ2-3,TRBD2,15,-,TRBV28,CASSLTGGGADTQYF,TGTGCCAGCAGTTTAACGGGAGGGGGAGCAGATACGCAGTATTTT
TRBJ2-1,TRBD2,15,-,TRBV7-2,CASSLQAGDYNEQFF,TGTGCCAGCAGCTTACAAGCGGGAGACTACAATGAGCAGTTCTTC
TRBJ2-4,TRBD2,17,-,TRBV7-9,CASSPRTSGIAKNIQYF,TGTGCCAGCAGCCCAAGGACTAGCGGCATAGCCAAAAACATTCAGTACTTC
TRBJ1-2,TRBD1,15,-,TRBV24-1,CATSDPGTGSDGYTF,TGTGCCACCAGTGATCCCGGGACAGGGTCGGATGGCTACACCTTC
TRBJ2-3,-,13,-,TRBV5-4,CASSPKAVDTQYF,TGTGCCAGCAGTCCCAAGGCGGTAGATACGCAGTATTTT
TRBJ2-3,-,17,-,TRBV7-8,CASSPLLQGGGTDTQYF,TGTGCCAGCAGCCCTTTGCTCCAAGGAGGGGGCACAGATACGCAGTATTTT
TRBJ1-3,-,14,-,TRBV25-1,CASSPSRAGNTIYF,TGTGCCAGCAGTCCCTCCCGGGCTGGAAACACCATATATTTT
TRBJ1-2,-,15,-,TRBV7-2,CASSSPTGLGYGYTF,TGTGCCAGCAGCTCCCCGACAGGATTGGGATATGGCTACACCTTC
TRBJ1-2,-,14,-,TRBV28,CASSLGDKVYGYTF,TGTGCCAGCAGTTTAGGGGACAAAGTCTATGGCTACACCTTC
TRBJ1-1,-,16,-,TRBV18,CASSLTGFATGTEAFF,TGTGCCAGCTCACTGACAGGATTCGCCACCGGTACTGAAGCTTTCTTT
TRBJ1-5,-,15,-,TRBV2,CASSIDSVPNQPQHF,TGTGCCAGCAGTATTGACAGCGTTCCAAATCAGCCCCAGCATTTT
TRBJ1-5,TRBD1,15,-,TRBV19,CASSTTGGEGQPQHF,TGTGCCAGTAGTACGACAGGGGGCGAGGGGCAGCCCCAGCATTTT
TRBJ2-5,TRBD2,15,-,TRBV7-2,CASSPSGGALETQYF,TGTGCCAGCAGCCCGAGCGGGGGGGCCCTGGAGACCCAGTACTTC
TRBJ2-1,TRBD2,16,-,TRBV3-1/TRBV3-2,CASSQLAGGREYEQFF,TGTGCCAGCAGCCAACTGGCGGGGGGTAGAGAGTATGAGCAGTTCTTC
TRBJ2-3,-,14,once,TRBV5-1,CASRRDSNTDTQYF,TGCGCCAGCAGACGGGACTCGAACACAGATACGCAGTATTTT
TRBJ2-1,TRBD2,13,-,TRBV10-3,CAVTSGDHNEQFF,TGTGCCGTGACTAGCGGGGATCACAATGAGCAGTTCTTC
TRBJ2-1,TRBD2,17,-,TRBV3-1/TRBV3-2,CASSPEGGGAESSEQFF,TGTGCCAGCAGCCCTGAGGGCGGGGGGGCTGAATCAAGTGAGCAGTTCTTC
TRBJ2-1,TRBD2,13,-,TRBV3-1/TRBV3-2,CASTPGRVDEQFF,TGTGCCAGCACCCCTGGGAGGGTTGATGAGCAGTTCTTC
TRBJ2-5,TRBD1,18,-,TRBV5-6,CASSLFFLQGDPAGTQYF,TGTGCCAGCAGCTTGTTTTTCTTGCAGGGGGACCCTGCGGGGACCCAGTACTTC
TRBJ2-2,-,16,-,TRBV6-5,CASSYAGTQNTGELFF,TGTGCCAGCAGTTACGCCGGGACTCAGAACACCGGGGAGCTGTTTTTT
TRBJ2-5,-,15,few,TRBV3-1/TRBV3-2,CASSPRDQGTRGQYF,TGTGCCAGCAGCCCTAGGGACCAGGGGACGAGGGGCCAGTACTTC
TRBJ1-1,TRBD1,14,-,TRBV6-5,CASSRQGMNTEAFF,TGTGCCAGCAGTAGACAGGGGATGAACACTGAAGCTTTCTTT
TRBJ1-4,TRBD1,15,-,TRBV3-1/TRBV3-2,CASSQGQGANEKLFF,TGTGCCAGCAGCCAAGGCCAGGGGGCTAATGAAAAACTGTTTTTT
TRBJ1-4,-,16,-,TRBV9,CASSVGPSLTNEKLFF,TGTGCCAGCAGCGTGGGGCCCTCCCTAACTAATGAAAAACTGTTTTTT
TRBJ1-4,-,17,-,TRBV27,CASMKTASQGGNEKLFF,TGTGCCAGCATGAAGACGGCAAGCCAGGGAGGGAATGAAAAACTGTTTTTT
TRBJ2-7,-,13,few,TRBV27,CASSLSFGYEQYF,TGTGCCAGCAGTTTATCGTTCGGCTACGAGCAGTACTTC
TRBJ1-5,-,14,-,TRBV5-6,CASSLGGEGQPQHF,TGTGCCAGCAGCTTGGGAGGGGAGGGGCAGCCCCAGCATTTT
TRBJ2-3,TRBD2,11,-,TRBV12-3/TRBV12-4,CASGTSDTQYF,TGTGCCAGCGGGACTAGCGATACGCAGTATTTT
TRBJ1-6,-,16,-,TRBV11-2,CASNPTQDSYNSPLHF,TGTGCCAGCAACCCAACCCAGGACTCCTATAATTCACCCCTCCACTTT
TRBJ1-4,-,13,-,TRBV11-2,CASSWGENEKLFF,TGTGCCAGCAGTTGGGGGGAGAATGAAAAACTGTTTTTT
TRBJ2-2,-,16,-,TRBV27,CASSPQYTAESGELFF,TGTGCCAGCAGTCCCCAGTATACCGCGGAGAGCGGGGAGCTGTTTTTT
TRBJ2-1,-,19,-,TRBV28,CASSATRGSLTYSYNEQFF,TGTGCCAGCAGCGCGACTAGAGGGTCCCTAACTTACTCCTACAATGAGCAGTTCTTC
TRBJ2-5,TRBD2,18,-,TRBV3-1/TRBV3-2,CASSQSGLAGVLQETQYF,TGTGCCAGCAGCCAATCGGGACTAGCGGGGGTCCTACAAGAGACCCAGTACTTC
TRBJ1-2,-,19,-,TRBV27,CASSYRRAGFLGGNYGYTF,TGTGCCAGCAGTTACCGACGAGCGGGATTCCTGGGGGGTAACTATGGCTACACCTTC
TRBJ2-5,-,15,-,TRBV28,CASSEAGTPSETQYF,TGTGCCAGCAGTGAAGCAGGCACACCTAGCGAGACCCAGTACTTC
TRBJ2-6,-,19,once,TRBV6-1,CASSELPGGPTSGANVLTF,TGTGCCAGCAGTGAACTCCCCGGGGGACCGACCTCTGGGGCCAACGTCCTGACTTTC
TRBJ2-1,-,13,-,TRBV28,CASSLALYNEQFF,TGTGCCAGCAGTTTGGCCCTTTACAATGAGCAGTTCTTC
TRBJ2-1,TRBD1,14,-,TRBV6-5,CATKGTGFGNEQFF,TGTGCTACAAAAGGGACAGGGTTCGGCAATGAGCAGTTCTTC
TRBJ1-3,-,18,-,TRBV18,CASSPPAGGGRSGNTIYF,TGTGCCAGCTCACCACCGGCCGGTGGGGGCCGCTCTGGAAACACCATATATTTT
TRBJ2-5,-,12,-,TRBV19,CASSSAKETQYF,TGTGCCAGTAGTAGTGCTAAAGAGACCCAGTACTTC
TRBJ2-5,TRBD1,15,-,TRBV7-8,CASSSARQGQWTQYF,TGTGCCAGCAGCTCCGCCCGACAGGGCCAGTGGACCCAGTACTTC
TRBJ2-3,-,13,-,TRBV29-1,CSVELVNGNTQYF,TGCAGCGTTGAATTAGTCAACGGGAATACGCAGTATTTT
TRBJ2-1,-,13,-,TRBV10-1,CASSEVDPGEQFF,TGCGCCAGCAGTGAAGTGGACCCGGGGGAGCAGTTCTTC
TRBJ2-7,-,14,-,TRBV3-1/TRBV3-2,CASSLRDITYEQYF,TGTGCCAGCAGCCTCCGGGACATTACCTACGAGCAGTACTTC
TRBJ2-3,TRBD2,15,-,TRBV11-3,CASSYGLAAPDTQYF,TGTGCCAGCAGCTATGGACTAGCGGCCCCAGATACGCAGTATTTT
TRBJ2-1,-,15,-,TRBV6-4,CASISAGIAYNEQFF,TGTGCCAGCATATCGGCGGGGATTGCCTACAATGAGCAGTTCTTC